This passage covers 27 T cell receptor beta chains from one sample sequenced in a study of CD8 T cells in ankylosing spondylitis. Each CDR3 protein is one row after TCRdb ran MiXCR on the 5' RACE reads. The data show about 190,000 distinct CDR3 sequences, around 13% seen once. The sample consisted of blood, either unsorted or a sorted T cell fraction (not recorded which). These receptors were taken from a female donor with ankylosing spondylitis or in good health (not recorded which).

This clonotype has ten or more counts. The chain carries TRBV27 and TRBJ2-2, with 11 bases aligning to TRBD1. Germline V gives CDR1 MNHEY, CDR2 SMNVEV (reference sequence). V lost 4 bases, J lost 6 bases, and 4 bases stayed unmatched. This CDR3 is built from 15 residues. CDR3 nucleotides: TGTGCCAGCAGTTGGACAGGGGGCGTCTCCGGGGAGCTGTTTTTT. Amino acid sequence: CASSWTGGVSGELFF.

V and J are TRBV28 and TRBJ2-1; the D call may be TRBD1 or TRBD2 (5 bases each). V shed 5 bases and J shed 0 bases, with 14 bases lying between them. The CDR3 covers 16 residues. Germline CDR1 MDHEN, CDR2 SYDVKM. The CDR3 reads CASSPIGTSSYNEQFF. The CDR3 DNA reads as TGTGCCAGCAGTCCGATAGGGACGAGCTCCTACAATGAGCAGTTCTTC. The full variable domain, completed using reference TRBV28 and TRBJ2-1, is DVKVTQSSRYLVKRTGEKVFLECVQDMDHENMFWYRQDPGLGLRLIYFSYDVKMKEKGDIPEGYSVSREKKERFSLILESASTNQTSMYLCASSPIGTSSYNEQFFGPGTRLTVL.

This clonotype appeared a few times. The CDR3 DNA follows: TGTGCCAGCAGCCCTCGGGACAGGGGGCCAACTAATGAAAAACTGTTTTTT. This codes for CASSPRDRGPTNEKLFF. The rearrangement links TRBV12-3 or TRBV12-4 to TRBJ1-4, with TRBD1 matching over 12 bases. Unmatched junction bases numbered 5, after V lost 6 bases and J lost 0 bases. The CDR3 extends over 17 amino acids.

In DNA form, the CDR3 reads TGCGCCAGCAGCTTGGCCGCACTAGCGGGAGTAACAGATACGCAGTATTTT. Translated, it gives CASSLAALAGVTDTQYF. The J gene is TRBJ2-3, the V gene TRBV5-1, with 11 bases identical to TRBD2. CDR3 size: 17 residues. The germline V gene has CDR1 SGHRS and CDR2 YFSETQ. Trimming took 0 bases from V and 3 from J; bases not matched to a gene: 6.

This clonotype was seen a handful of times. The CDR3 loop reads CASFLGGGDWGYTF. In DNA form, the CDR3 reads TGTGCCAGCTTTCTGGGCGGTGGGGACTGGGGCTACACCTTC. This sequence joins TRBV27 and TRBJ1-2; TRBD1 might be the D (5 bases). Per the germline V gene, CDR1 is MNHEY and CDR2 is SMNVEV (reference sequence). V was pared by 8 bases and J by 8 bases, with 21 bases between. This CDR3 spans 14 amino acids.

In this sample, this clonotype turned up a few times. J is TRBJ1-5 and V is TRBV18; D is possibly TRBD1 (6 bases). The CDR3 is 17 residues long. Germline V CDR1 and CDR2: KGHSH, LQKENI. Trimming took off 3 bases at V and 3 bases at J, with 18 bases between the two ends. In nucleotides, the CDR3 is TGTGCCAGCTCACCCTCCGTGGGGGCGGGATACAATCAGCCCCAGCATTTT. Translated, it gives CASSPSVGAGYNQPQHF.

A word on this clonotype: A much larger clonotype is one base distant, so this may be a read error. V is TRBV7-9 and J is TRBJ2-3, with D unresolved. Germline assignment: CDR1 SEHNR and CDR2 FQNEAQ (reference sequence). This CDR3 region has 12 residues. V was trimmed by 2 bases and J by 4 bases, leaving 4 bases between them. The CDR3: CASSLISDTQYF. The CDR3 DNA reads as TGTGCCAGCAGCTTAATTTCAGATACGCAGTATTTT.

This chain links TRBV5-1 with TRBJ2-3; 7 bases map to TRBD2. The CDR3 is made up of 12 amino acids. The V gene end was trimmed by 7 bases and the J gene end by 6 bases; junction bases not matched to a gene: 5. Germline-derived CDR1 and CDR2 are SGHRS and YFSETQ. CDR3 in amino acids: CASREVGDTQYF. The CDR3 DNA follows: TGCGCCAGCCGGGAGGTTGGGGATACGCAGTATTTT.

This clonotype was counted ten times or more. CDR3 sequence reads: CSLVSGVVTDTQYF. CDR3 sequence (DNA): TGCAGTCTGGTGAGCGGGGTTGTCACAGATACGCAGTATTTT. This rearrangement joins TRBV29-1 to TRBJ2-3; 7 bases agree with TRBD2. CDR1 is SQVTM, CDR2 ANQGSEA, per germline. The CDR3 is 14 residues long.

This rearrangement joins TRBV6-1 to TRBJ1-2; the D is unclear. From germline, CDR1 is MNHNS and CDR2 SASEGT. The CDR3 runs to 13 residues. The V end was cut by 4 bases, the J end by 5 bases, with 11 bases between. Written as DNA, the CDR3 is TGTGCCAGCAGTGGTACATCGGCTTATGGCTACACCTTC. Protein: CASSGTSAYGYTF.

The chain is built from TRBV9 and TRBJ2-5; D perhaps matches TRBD1 (5 bases). This CDR3 comprises 15 residues. Germline values: CDR1 SGDLS, CDR2 YYNGEE. Trimming left V 4 bases short and J 1 base short, with 14 bases between. This CDR3 reads CASSPQGTPQETQYF. CDR3 DNA sequence: TGTGCCAGCAGCCCTCAGGGAACCCCCCAAGAGACCCAGTACTTC.

At least ten counts were recorded for this clonotype. In DNA form, the CDR3 reads TGCGCCAGCAGCTTGAATCGACTCGTGGCTTGGGGAATCTATAGCACAGATACGCAGTATTTT. This gives the protein CASSLNRLVAWGIYSTDTQYF. The chain carries TRBV5-1 and TRBJ2-3; D is uncertain. This CDR3 spans 21 amino acids. Trimming left V 1 base short and J 0 bases short, with 27 bases between. Germline V gives CDR1 SGHRS, CDR2 YFSETQ.

The sample holds many counts of this clonotype. The chain is built from TRBV28 and TRBJ2-3; D gene unclear. This CDR3 comprises 10 residues. CDR1 and CDR2 from the germline V gene are MDHEN and SYDVKM. V lost 4 bases to trimming and J lost 4 bases, with 0 bases between them. The CDR3 region has the DNA TGTGCCAGCAGTTCAGATACGCAGTATTTT. Translated, it gives CASSSDTQYF.

V usage is TRBV20-1 and J usage is TRBJ1-6, with 8 bases identical to TRBD1. Germline CDR1 DFQATT, CDR2 SNEGSKA (reference sequence). J lost 8 bases, V lost 0 bases, and 12 bases had no gene match. This CDR3 has 17 residues. In DNA form, the CDR3 reads TGCAGTGCTAGAGATTTCGGTGGGCAGGGGGCCTATTCACCCCTCCACTTT. As protein: CSARDFGGQGAYSPLHF.

This chain joins TRBV12-3 or TRBV12-4 and TRBJ1-2; 12 nucleotides agree with TRBD1. This CDR3 has 15 residues. Trimming at V came to 5 bases and at J to 8 bases, leaving 9 bases not matched to a gene. This CDR3 is CASSTPGTGGRGYTF. The CDR3 DNA follows: TGTGCCAGCAGTACACCCGGGACAGGGGGCAGGGGCTACACCTTC.

This clonotype was observed at least ten times. J is TRBJ2-3 and V is TRBV12-3 or TRBV12-4; D uncertain. Trimming pared 0 bases from V and 4 bases from J, leaving 2 bases between. The CDR3 has 12 residues. The CDR3 reads CASSLASDTQYF. The CDR3 nucleotides are TGTGCCAGCAGTTTAGCTTCAGATACGCAGTATTTT.

In the case of this clonotype: This may come from a read error, since a much larger clone is one base off. The V and J genes are TRBV9 and TRBJ2-3; D gene ambiguous. This CDR3 has 12 residues. Germline loops: CDR1 SGDLS, CDR2 YYNGEE. V gave up 7 bases and J gave up 15 bases, with 21 bases separating them. The CDR3 bases are TGTGCCAGCGGCCACGCCGCTTTCCGCAGTTATTTT. Translated: CASGHAAFRSYF.

The chain combines TRBV28 with TRBJ1-2; D is undetermined. The CDR3 is 15 residues long. CDR1 MDHEN and CDR2 SYDVKM come from the germline V gene. V dropped 11 bases and J dropped 1 base, with 20 bases sitting between them. The DNA of the CDR3 is TGTGCCGTCTTCTCGCGGGGTTGGGATAACTATGGCTACACCTTC. This encodes CAVFSRGWDNYGYTF.

A few counts support this clonotype. The chain links TRBV20-1 to TRBJ2-7; 8 bases line up with TRBD2. J was trimmed by 7 bases and V by 6 bases; bases with no gene match: 29. In germline, CDR1 is DFQATT, CDR2 SNEGSKA (reference sequence). This CDR3 comprises 19 residues. The CDR3 loop reads CSALPLEKRGMGRGREQYF. CDR3 sequence (DNA): TGCAGTGCCCTTCCCCTGGAAAAGCGCGGGATGGGGCGCGGGAGGGAGCAGTACTTC.

This clonotype was seen ten or more times. The rearrangement links TRBV5-1 to TRBJ1-2, with D unresolved. The ends were cut back, 4 bases at V and 4 bases at J, with 20 bases in the middle. Germline V gene sequence: CDR1 SGHRS, CDR2 YFSETQ. The CDR3 consists of 16 residues. CDR3 protein: CASSPGDSQRPYGYTF. For the CDR3, the DNA is TGCGCCAGCAGCCCTGGGGATTCCCAGAGACCCTATGGCTACACCTTC.

The chain employs TRBV6-1 and TRBJ2-1, with D perhaps matching TRBD2 (5 bases). Deletions cut 1 base from V and 7 bases from J, with 17 bases between. The CDR3 loop spans 16 amino acids. Germline V gives CDR1 MNHNS, CDR2 SASEGT. As DNA, the CDR3 is TGTGCCAGCAGTGAAGGGCTGGGCCTAGGGAGAAATGAGCAGTTCTTC. The encoded protein is CASSEGLGLGRNEQFF.

This clonotype has at least ten counts. The CDR3 DNA is TGTGCCAGCAGCGTAGCAGGGCGGGAGTTGGATACGCAGTATTTT. Translation gives CASSVAGRELDTQYF. The chain is built from TRBV9 and TRBJ2-3; 7 bases match TRBD2. The length of the CDR3 is 15 residues. CDR1 and CDR2 (germline): SGDLS, YYNGEE. The trim removed 0 bases at V and 6 bases at J, leaving 7 bases unmatched.

This clonotype was counted many times. This chain uses TRBV6-2 or TRBV6-3 with TRBJ2-1, with D unclear. The CDR3 extends over 13 amino acids. The V end was cut by 1 base, the J end by 5 bases, with 6 bases between. In germline, CDR1 is MNHEY, CDR2 SVGEGT. CDR3 in DNA: TGTGCCAGCAGTTACTTTAAGAACAATGAGCAGTTCTTC. This codes for CASSYFKNNEQFF.

This clonotype was observed many times. V and J are TRBV4-3 and TRBJ2-7, with a weak D call TRBD2 (5 bases). The CDR3 has 15 residues. Germline V gives CDR1 LGHNA, CDR2 YSLEER. V dropped 0 bases and J dropped 2 bases, with 11 bases sitting between them. The CDR3 protein is CASSQEVQRTYEQYF. DNA of the CDR3: TGCGCCAGCAGCCAAGAGGTCCAGCGGACCTACGAGCAGTACTTC.

This clonotype was seen repeatedly, ten times or more. The chain combines TRBV28 with TRBJ2-4; D gene uncertain. This CDR3 region has 14 residues. CDR1 is MDHEN and CDR2 is SYDVKM in the germline V gene. Trimming took off 3 bases at V and 4 bases at J, with 10 bases between the two ends. CDR3 nucleotides: TGTGCCAGCAGTTTGAGGCCTAGTAAAAACATTCAGTACTTC. Encoded protein: CASSLRPSKNIQYF. Full variable domain (outside the CDR3, taken from reference TRBV28 and TRBJ2-4): DVKVTQSSRYLVKRTGEKVFLECVQDMDHENMFWYRQDPGLGLRLIYFSYDVKMKEKGDIPEGYSVSREKKERFSLILESASTNQTSMYLCASSLRPSKNIQYFGAGTRLSVL.

This clonotype was detected only a few times. This chain uses TRBV7-2 with TRBJ2-3; 7 bases match TRBD2. Germline V CDR1 and CDR2: SGHTA, FQGNSA. The length of the CDR3 is 16 residues. V was clipped by 1 base and J by 1 base; unmatched bases: 5. The CDR3 loop reads CASSLGAGVRTDTQYF. CDR3 DNA sequence: TGTGCCAGCAGCTTAGGGGCGGGAGTTCGCACAGATACGCAGTATTTT.

This clonotype showed up many times. The chain is built from TRBV12-3 or TRBV12-4 and TRBJ2-3; D gene unclear. This CDR3 is 10 amino acids long. Trimming cost V 10 bases and J 5 bases, with 7 bases left between them. Here the CDR3 DNA reads TGTGCCACGGGCTTAGATACGCAGTATTTT. Translated: CATGLDTQYF.